The rows below give T cell receptor beta chains drawn from one sample of a study of blood T cell repertoires in COVID-19. Clones were read by immunoSEQ multiplex PCR, and TCRdb kept only the in-frame ones, dropping some. The table lists about 480,000 clones, approximately 89% of them singletons, with around 0.9% in the top ten. Sequencing was done on a sample of peripheral blood. These receptors were collected from a young man with COVID-19, enrolled during active disease. Each CDR3 is given with its conserved first and last residue.

v_call	cdr3_length	j_call	cdr3_aa
TRBV7-9	15	TRBJ1-4	CASSLGLRGFEKLFF
TRBV12-3/TRBV12-4	12	TRBJ2-2	CASSRTGTELFF
TRBV3-1/TRBV3-2	15	TRBJ2-7	CASSQGTGPSYEQYF
TRBV5-6	15	TRBJ2-1	CASSLARGLALEQFF
TRBV27	16	TRBJ1-1	CASSTRDRGRNTEAFF
TRBV6-5	12	TRBJ2-5	CASFTGAETQYF
TRBV3-1/TRBV3-2	15	TRBJ2-2	CASSQIGLGTGELFF
TRBV9	15	TRBJ2-1	CASSVVTGLGNEQFF
TRBV9	14	TRBJ2-1	CASSVSGGRNEQFF
TRBV19	17	TRBJ2-1	CASSMELAGNFYNEQFF
TRBV19	14	TRBJ2-5	CASSPRQGLETQYF
TRBV7-2	18	TRBJ1-2	CASSLGGGAGQKFYGYTF
TRBV14	15	TRBJ2-2	CASSQIQGAGGELFF
TRBV11-3	15	TRBJ2-7	CASSQAGDPFYEQYF